Here is one T cell receptor (beta chain) with its context. V shed 5 bases, J shed 5 bases, and the junction held 20 bases outside the gene matches. The V gene's germline CDR1 is SGHAT and CDR2 FQNNGV. The CDR3 loop spans 19 amino acids. Here immunoSEQ multiplex PCR was the method, and the copy in TCRdb shows in-frame clones only, minus some. Of 100,000 to 150,000 clones listed, about nine tenths are singletons. The sample originates from a study of control samples from healthy donors and cancer patients. The sample consisted of PBMCs. This TCR was recovered from a man aged 50-60 years with head and neck cancer. The chain uses TRBV11-2 and TRBJ2-1, with 8 bases fitting TRBD2. The CDR3 loop reads CASSPASGTSLHLHNEQFF. The CDR3 DNA reads as TGTGCCAGCAGCCCGGCATCCGGGACTAGTCTCCACTTGCACAATGAGCAGTTCTTC. The whole variable domain, filled in from reference TRBV11-2 and TRBJ2-1, reads EAGVAQSPRYKIIEKRQSVAFWCNPISGHATLYWYQQILGQGPKLLIQFQNNGVVDDSQLPKDRFSAERLKGVDSTLKIQPAKLEDSAVYLCASSPASGTSLHLHNEQFFGPGTRLTVL.